The 21 T cell receptor beta chains below come from one sample, sequenced in a study of T cell responses to AZD1222 COVID-19 vaccine. Sequenced by immunoSEQ multiplex PCR; TCRdb stores in-frame clones only, minus some. The sample consists of around 150,000 clones, approximately 90% of them appearing once. The source material was peripheral blood, sampled on day 0 of AZD1222 vaccination. The receptor set was obtained from an adult in good health.

The chain uses TRBV5-1 and TRBJ1-1; D gene unclear. Trimming pared 0 bases from V and 1 base from J, leaving 7 bases between. Germline CDR1 is SGHRS and CDR2 is YFSETQ. This CDR3 contains 14 residues. This CDR3 reads CASSLAAANTEAFF. The CDR3, as DNA: TGCGCCAGCAGCTTGGCCGCCGCGAACACTGAAGCTTTCTTT.

This clone turned up a few times. The chain carries TRBV7-9 and TRBJ2-7; perhaps TRBD1 as D (5 bases). The CDR3 sequence is 12 residues long. Germline CDR1 SEHNR, CDR2 FQNEAQ (reference sequence). V lost 3 bases, J lost 4 bases, and 7 bases lay in between. CDR3 bases: TGTGCCAGCAGCTTGTCAGGGTACGAGCAGTACTTC. It translates to CASSLSGYEQYF.

Only one count was recorded for this clone. The V call is TRBV7-3, the J call TRBJ1-5, with TRBD1 matching over 10 bases. This CDR3 has 16 residues. V lost 5 bases and J lost 3; bases outside the gene matches: 7. CDR1 SGHTA and CDR2 FQGTGA come from the germline V gene. The CDR3: CASSLGTGAINQPQHF. The CDR3 region has the DNA TGTGCCAGCAGCCTAGGGACAGGGGCCATCAATCAGCCCCAGCATTTT.

The CDR3 protein is CASSLGINRVAGNTIYF. The CDR3, as DNA: TGCGCCAGCAGCTTGGGAATCAACAGGGTAGCGGGAAACACCATATATTTT. This chain connects TRBV5-1 to TRBJ1-3, with D perhaps matching TRBD1 (6 bases). This CDR3 has 17 residues. V was pared by 0 bases and J by 4 bases, with 17 bases between. Germline loops: CDR1 SGHRS, CDR2 YFSETQ.

V usage is TRBV7-2 and J usage is TRBJ2-1; D unresolved. Germline V lookup: CDR1 SGHTA, CDR2 FQGNSA. This CDR3 spans 11 amino acids. Between the trimmed V and J ends, which lost 4 bases and 9 bases, there was a span of 7 bases. The DNA for the CDR3 is TGTGCCAGCAGCTCCAATCGTGAGCAGTTCTTC. It translates to CASSSNREQFF.

This sequence joins TRBV19 and TRBJ2-2; D is possibly TRBD2 (7 bases). Deletions cut 3 bases from V and 0 bases from J, with 17 bases between. The CDR3 loop spans 18 amino acids. Germline CDR1 and CDR2: LNHDA and SQIVND (reference sequence). CDR3 in amino acids: CASSIPRGAFSNTGELFF. The CDR3 DNA reads as TGTGCCAGTAGTATTCCCCGGGGGGCTTTTTCGAACACCGGGGAGCTGTTTTTT.

The chain joins TRBV19 to TRBJ2-3; D unresolved. V was cut by 5 bases and J by 1 base, with 7 bases left in between. There are 13 residues in the CDR3. Per germline, CDR1 LNHDA and CDR2 SQIVND (reference sequence). The CDR3 DNA sequence: TGTGCCAGTAGTGCGGACCGCACAGATACGCAGTATTTT. This encodes CASSADRTDTQYF. Based on the CDR3 plus reference TRBV19 and TRBJ2-3, the full variable domain is DGGITQSPKYLFRKEGQNVTLSCEQNLNHDAMYWYRQDPGQGLRLIYYSQIVNDFQKGDIAEGYSVSREKKESFPLTVTSAQKNPTAFYLCASSADRTDTQYFGPGTRLTVL.

This rearrangement joins TRBV7-2 to TRBJ2-1, with D possibly TRBD1 on 5 matching bases. Trimming shortened V by 7 bases and J by 9 bases, and 13 bases separated the two germline ends. Germline V lookup: CDR1 SGHTA, CDR2 FQGNSA. The CDR3 is 12 amino acids. The CDR3 spells CASTVGVGEQFF. The DNA of the CDR3 is TGTGCCAGCACGGTAGGGGTAGGTGAGCAGTTCTTC.

Here the CDR3 DNA reads TGTGCCAGCAGCCCTAGGGGGACCCTTAGTGAAGCTTTCTTT. Translating gives CASSPRGTLSEAFF. The chain couples TRBV3-1 (or the pseudogene TRBV3-2) to TRBJ1-1; D possibly corresponds to TRBD1 (6 bases). The CDR3 contains 14 residues. V shed 4 bases and J shed 7 bases, with 16 bases lying between them. From germline, CDR1 is LGHDT and CDR2 YNNKEL (reference sequence).

The gene calls are TRBV2 and TRBJ1-5; 8 positions match TRBD1. Trimming removed 6 bases from V and 6 bases from J; junction bases left unmatched: 13. Germline V CDR1 and CDR2: SNHLY, FYNNEI. The CDR3 totals 16 residues. Written as DNA, the CDR3 is TGTGCCAGCAGCGCCCGAGGACAGGGTGTGGGTCAGCCCCAGCATTTT. Protein product: CASSARGQGVGQPQHF.

The table lists this clone with a few counts. The V call is TRBV28, the J call TRBJ2-7; D is uncertain. CDR1 is MDHEN and CDR2 is SYDVKM in the germline V gene. V lost 5 bases to trimming and J lost 3 bases, with 5 bases between them. The CDR3 runs 11 residues. This CDR3 reads CASSNNYEQYF. The CDR3 DNA is TGTGCCAGCAGTAATAACTACGAGCAGTACTTC.

The chain is built from TRBV9 and TRBJ2-1, with 10 bases identical to TRBD2. V lost 0 bases and J lost 9; bases outside the gene matches: 3. Germline CDR1 and CDR2: SGDLS and YYNGEE. There are 14 residues in the CDR3. For the CDR3, the DNA is TGTGCCAGCAGCGTAGTATCTAGCGGGAGTGAGCAGTTCTTC. This sequence encodes CASSVVSSGSEQFF.

A note on this clone: An end of the junction does not agree with germline; a read error may underlie this. The chain couples TRBV29-1 to TRBJ2-1, with TRBD1 matching over 9 bases. This CDR3 is 20 amino acids long. The germline V gene has CDR1 SQVTM and CDR2 ANQGSEA. In nucleotides, the CDR3 is TGCAGCGGTGAAGTACCGGGACAGGGTACATGGACGGTCTCCTACAATGAGCAGTTCTTC. Translated, it gives CSGEVPGQGTWTVSYNEQFF.

V is TRBV2 and J is TRBJ1-6; no clear D. The V gene's germline CDR1 is SNHLY and CDR2 FYNNEI. The V and J ends lost 0 bases and 7 bases respectively, with 7 bases between them. The CDR3 is 14 amino acids. The CDR3 reads CASSEARGNSPLHF. CDR3 DNA sequence: TGTGCCAGCAGTGAAGCGCGTGGGAATTCACCCCTCCACTTT.

The chain employs TRBV29-1 and TRBJ1-2; no clear D gene. Trimming took off 3 bases at V and 1 base at J, with 9 bases between the two ends. This CDR3 has 13 residues. The germline V gene has CDR1 SQVTM and CDR2 ANQGSEA. Here the CDR3 reads CSVDGQSNYGYTF. In DNA, the CDR3 is TGCAGCGTTGATGGGCAGAGTAACTATGGCTACACCTTC.

This chain links TRBV18 with TRBJ2-7; D not certain. Per the germline V gene, CDR1 is KGHSH and CDR2 is LQKENI. Trimming removed 5 bases from V and 0 bases from J, with 11 bases in between. The length of the CDR3 is 14 residues. The CDR3, as DNA: TGTGCCAGCTCAACCGTTGAGGCCTCCTACGAGCAGTACTTC. Translated: CASSTVEASYEQYF. Full variable domain (remainder filled in from reference TRBV18 and TRBJ2-7): NAGVMQNPRHLVRRRGQEARLRCSPMKGHSHVYWYRQLPEEGLKFMVYLQKENIIDESGMPKERFSAEFPKEGPSILRIQQVVRGDSAAYFCASSTVEASYEQYFGPGTRLTVT.

In nucleotides, the CDR3 is TGTGCCAGCAGTGGGGGCGTAACTGAAGCTTTCTTT. Residues: CASSGGVTEAFF. This chain uses TRBV28 with TRBJ1-1, with D perhaps TRBD1 (6 bases). The CDR3 is 12 amino acids. Germline V CDR1 and CDR2: MDHEN, SYDVKM. The ends were cut back, 5 bases at V and 5 bases at J, with 9 bases in the middle.

This clone appeared a single time. The gene calls are TRBV30 and TRBJ1-5; 7 bases align to TRBD1. The CDR3 runs 19 residues. V dropped 1 base and J dropped 5; count of bases not matched to a gene: 20. In germline, CDR1 is GTSNPN, CDR2 SVGIG (reference sequence). The DNA of the CDR3 is TGTGCCTGGAGTGAAAATCAGGGGGAAGTGAGGATCTTTGATCAGCCCCAGCATTTT. Its translation is CAWSENQGEVRIFDQPQHF.

The chain is built from TRBV3-1 (or the pseudogene TRBV3-2) and TRBJ1-2; the match to TRBD1 covers 7 bases. Germline CDR1 and CDR2: LGHDT and YNNKEL (reference sequence). V lost 0 bases and J lost 4; bases outside the gene matches: 5. The CDR3 runs to 15 residues. In nucleotides, the CDR3 is TGTGCCAGCAGCCAAGATGAGGGACAGCTCTATGGCTACACCTTC. The encoded protein is CASSQDEGQLYGYTF.

V and J are TRBV11-3 and TRBJ2-1; a weak D match, TRBD1 (6 bases). Germline V gene data show CDR1 as SGHNT and CDR2 as YENEEA. The V and J ends lost 3 bases and 0 bases respectively, with 9 bases between them. The CDR3 contains 15 residues. This CDR3 is CASSLDSSSYNEQFF. The CDR3 DNA reads TGTGCCAGCAGCTTGGACAGCAGCTCCTACAATGAGCAGTTCTTC.

The chain joins TRBV6-5 to TRBJ1-6, with D uncertain. The CDR3 loop spans 13 amino acids. The ends were cut back, 8 bases at V and 9 bases at J, with 14 bases in the middle. Looked up from germline, CDR1 is MNHEY and CDR2 is SVGAGI. The CDR3 DNA reads TGTGCCAGCGGCGGCATATTCACTTCACCCCTCCACTTT. Amino acid sequence: CASGGIFTSPLHF.